The entry below gives a single T cell receptor (beta chain) sequence along with its context. V trimming: 3 bases; J trimming: 10 bases; junction bases outside the gene matches: 7. The germline gives CDR1 SQVTM, CDR2 ANQGSEA. The CDR3 runs 15 residues. The protocol was immunoSEQ multiplex PCR, while the TCRdb copy is restricted to in-frame clones and leaves out a portion. The table shows 300,000 to 400,000 clones, with roughly 90% occurring only once. The sample is drawn from a study of blood T cell repertoires in COVID-19. Whole-study context: Samples of COVID-19 (acute and convalescent) were obtained from the United States, Italy and Spain. From T cells, B-cell-depleted T cells, or PBMCs came the material, which was cDNA or gDNA.

This chain joins TRBV29-1 and TRBJ2-1, with 15 bases matching TRBD2. The material sequenced was peripheral blood. This TCR came from a woman aged 45-65 years with active or convalescent COVID-19. CDR3 nucleotide sequence: TGCAGCGTTGAGGGACTAGCGGGAGGAAGGCAGGAGCAGTTCTTC. As protein: CSVEGLAGGRQEQFF.